The 27 T cell receptor beta chains below were found in one sample sequenced in a study of beta chain features in type 1 diabetes. The study reverse transcribed the entire isolated RNA, so it sequenced expressed TCRB transcripts. Using immunoSEQ multiplex PCR, the repertoire was profiled, and TCRdb retains in-frame clones only, with some absent. In the table there are fewer than 350,000 clones, roughly 21% of which are singletons. Material: naive CD4+ T cells from blood. These receptors were collected from a woman younger than 30 in good health.

V gene TRBV25-1 combines with J gene TRBJ2-7; 9 bases map to TRBD1. V lost 6 bases to trimming and J lost 3 bases; unmatched junction nucleotides: 6. The germline gives CDR1 MGHDK, CDR2 SYGVNS. The CDR3 totals 14 residues. CDR3: CASSVPGQGYEQYF. CDR3 in DNA: TGTGCCAGCAGCGTCCCGGGACAGGGCTACGAGCAGTACTTC.

The gene calls are TRBV2 and TRBJ2-3; tentative D call: TRBD2 (5 bases). The CDR3 consists of 14 residues. V shed 1 base and J shed 4 bases, with 9 bases lying between them. CDR1 is SNHLY, CDR2 FYNNEI, per germline. The CDR3, as DNA: TGTGCCAGCAGTGAAGACGGGATCGCAGATACGCAGTATTTT. Amino acids: CASSEDGIADTQYF. The variable domain in full, completed from reference TRBV2 and TRBJ2-3, reads EPEVTQTPSHQVTQMGQEVILRCVPISNHLYFYWYRQILGQKVEFLVSFYNNEISEKSEIFDDQFSVERPDGSNFTLKIRSTKLEDSAMYFCASSEDGIADTQYFGPGTRLTVL.

This clone was recorded a few times. This chain joins TRBV5-1 and TRBJ2-7; perhaps TRBD2 as D (7 bases). Germline assignment: CDR1 SGHRS and CDR2 YFSETQ. Trimming stripped 0 bases from V and 4 bases from J, with 17 bases between. The CDR3 has 16 residues. The CDR3 DNA is TGCGCCAGCAGCTTGGGCGGGGGCTTCCAGGGGTACGAGCAGTACTTC. Translation gives CASSLGGGFQGYEQYF.

This clone was recorded a few times. The chain couples TRBV4-1 to TRBJ2-3; 9 nucleotides agree with TRBD2. CDR3 length: 15 amino acids. The V and J ends lost 3 bases and 7 bases, in that order; junction bases with no gene match: 8. Germline values: CDR1 MGHRA, CDR2 YSYEKL. CDR3 DNA sequence: TGCGCCAGCAGCCAGACGGGACTAGCAAGTAATACGCAGTATTTT. It encodes CASSQTGLASNTQYF.

This clone has only a few counts. The rearrangement joins TRBV7-8 to TRBJ2-1; possible D gene TRBD1, 5 bases. Trimming took off 5 bases at V and 2 bases at J, with 10 bases between the two ends. Germline CDR1 reads SGHVS; CDR2 reads FQNEAQ. The CDR3 totals 14 residues. The CDR3 coding sequence is TGTGCCAGCAGCAACAGGATTCCCTACAATGAGCAGTTCTTC. Its protein product is CASSNRIPYNEQFF.

This clone was found once. CDR3 residues: CASSQSGGRTDTQYF. CDR3 sequence (DNA): TGCGCCAGCAGCCAATCGGGGGGGAGGACAGATACGCAGTATTTT. The V gene is TRBV5-1, the J gene TRBJ2-3; 8 nucleotides line up with TRBD2. Germline loops: CDR1 SGHRS, CDR2 YFSETQ. The J segment lost 3 bases and the V segment lost 4 bases, leaving 7 bases of the junction unmatched. The CDR3 is 15 residues long.

The gene calls are TRBV10-3 and TRBJ2-2, with 8 bases lining up with TRBD2. Germline CDR1 reads ENHRY; CDR2 reads SYGVKD. Losses at the gene ends were 5 bases for V and 5 bases for J; bases not matched to a gene: 13. CDR3 length equals 17 residues. The CDR3 is CAISPHPGRAETGELFF. In DNA form, the CDR3 reads TGTGCCATCAGTCCCCATCCCGGGAGGGCGGAGACCGGGGAGCTGTTTTTT.

A single count supports this clone. This specimen includes other DNA sequences encoding the same CDR3. The CDR3 sequence is CASSVVGGGYTF. CDR3 nucleotides: TGTGCCAGCAGCGTAGTTGGGGGCGGATACACCTTC. The genes are TRBV9 and TRBJ1-2; D is possibly TRBD1 (6 bases). V was pared by 0 bases and J by 11 bases, with 11 bases between. Germline V gene data show CDR1 as SGDLS and CDR2 as YYNGEE. This CDR3 spans 12 amino acids.

CDR3 in DNA: TGTGCCAGCAACGGGGGGGCACTGGCTGCGGATACGCAGTATTTT. Its translation: CASNGGALAADTQYF. The chain combines TRBV2 with TRBJ2-3; 8 nucleotides match TRBD2. V dropped 7 bases and J dropped 6; count of bases not matched to a gene: 12. Germline assignment: CDR1 SNHLY and CDR2 FYNNEI. The CDR3 is 15 residues long.

V usage is TRBV30 and J usage is TRBJ1-5; possible D gene TRBD1, 5 bases. This CDR3 is 16 amino acids long. Trimming took off 1 base at V and 2 bases at J, with 15 bases between the two ends. Germline V CDR1 and CDR2: GTSNPN, SVGIG (reference sequence). The CDR3 is CAWSGGAWVGNQPQHF. The CDR3 coding sequence is TGTGCCTGGAGTGGTGGGGCATGGGTAGGCAATCAGCCCCAGCATTTT.

The chain recombines TRBV7-2 with TRBJ2-1; weak D call: TRBD2 (6 bases). The CDR3 is made up of 14 amino acids. Germline V gives CDR1 SGHTA, CDR2 FQGNSA. Between the trimmed V and J ends, which lost 1 base and 10 bases, there was a span of 14 bases. The CDR3 loop is CASSLGDRRGEQFF. The CDR3 region has the DNA TGTGCCAGCAGCTTAGGGGATAGGAGGGGCGAGCAGTTCTTC.

CDR3 in DNA: TGTGCCAGCAGCGATGAGTCAGATACGCAGTATTTT. Its protein is CASSDESDTQYF. V usage is TRBV9 and J usage is TRBJ2-3; D not resolved. This CDR3 region has 12 residues. Trimming shortened V by 3 bases and J by 4 bases, and 6 bases separated the two germline ends. The germline CDR1 and CDR2 sequences are SGDLS and YYNGEE.

V usage is TRBV5-1 and J usage is TRBJ2-7; 10 bases match TRBD2. This CDR3 is built from 15 residues. CDR1 SGHRS and CDR2 YFSETQ come from the germline V gene. V dropped 2 bases and J dropped 2; count of bases not matched to a gene: 4. The CDR3 reads CASSLISGRAYEQYF. The CDR3 DNA reads as TGCGCCAGCAGCTTAATCAGCGGGAGGGCCTACGAGCAGTACTTC.

The chain is built from TRBV25-1 and TRBJ2-5; 7 bases agree with TRBD2. Germline V gene data show CDR1 as MGHDK and CDR2 as SYGVNS. With 1 base clipped from V and 2 bases from J, the junction kept 4 bases outside the gene matches. The CDR3 length is 15 residues. For the CDR3, the DNA is TGTGCCAGCAGTGAATTCCAGCGGGAACAAGAGACCCAGTACTTC. This gives the protein CASSEFQREQETQYF.

This clone was seen only a few times. The chain has TRBV7-9 and TRBJ2-1, with 10 bases lining up with TRBD2. This CDR3 spans 16 amino acids. The trim removed 4 bases at V and 2 bases at J, leaving 5 bases unmatched. Looked up from germline, CDR1 is SEHNR and CDR2 is FQNEAQ (reference sequence). The CDR3 coding sequence is TGTGCCAGCAGCTGGAAGCGGGGGGGGACCTACAATGAGCAGTTCTTC. Amino acids: CASSWKRGGTYNEQFF.

This clone was observed a handful of times. The chain recombines TRBV7-9 with TRBJ2-3; 10 bases line up with TRBD1. CDR3 length equals 15 residues. V trimming: 8 bases; J trimming: 6 bases; junction bases outside the gene matches: 11. Germline CDR1 and CDR2: SEHNR and FQNEAQ (reference sequence). The CDR3 here is CASVSRDRGSDTQYF. CDR3 in DNA: TGTGCCAGCGTCAGCCGGGACAGGGGATCGGATACGCAGTATTTT. The full variable domain, in which reference TRBV7-9 and TRBJ2-3 provide the parts outside the CDR3, is DTGVSQNPRHKITKRGQNVTFRCDPISEHNRLYWYRQTLGQGPEFLTYFQNEAQLEKSRLLSDRFSAERPKGSFSTLEIQRTEQGDSAMYLCASVSRDRGSDTQYFGPGTRLTVL.

This clone has only a few counts. The chain links TRBV11-1 to TRBJ2-3, with D possibly being TRBD2 (5 bases). There are 18 residues in the CDR3. The V end was cut by 0 bases, the J end by 0 bases, with 16 bases between. CDR1 and CDR2 from the germline V gene are SGHAT and FQDESV (reference sequence). The DNA of the CDR3 is TGTGCCAGCAGCTTAGCGCGGGCAAAGTGGACCAGCACAGATACGCAGTATTTT. It translates to CASSLARAKWTSTDTQYF.

The V gene is TRBV7-9, the J gene TRBJ2-3; 12 nucleotides line up with TRBD1. V shed 8 bases, J shed 3 bases, and the junction held 9 bases outside the gene matches. The germline gives CDR1 SEHNR, CDR2 FQNEAQ (reference sequence). This CDR3 has 16 amino acids. DNA for the CDR3: TGTGCCAGCCGCGGACCGGGACAGGGGGCAACAGATACGCAGTATTTT. The encoded protein is CASRGPGQGATDTQYF.

This clone was observed a few times. The J gene is TRBJ2-1, the V gene TRBV7-2; 11 positions agree with TRBD2. Losses at the gene ends were 5 bases for V and 6 bases for J; bases not matched to a gene: 9. This CDR3 contains 16 residues. Germline-derived CDR1 and CDR2 are SGHTA and FQGNSA. For the CDR3, the DNA is TGTGCCAGCAGCCCCCCTAGCGGGAGGTGGCCCAATGAGCAGTTCTTC. It is translated as CASSPPSGRWPNEQFF.

This clone came up a few times. V is TRBV18 and J is TRBJ2-7; 9 bases fit TRBD2. This CDR3 is built from 13 residues. CDR1 KGHSH and CDR2 LQKENI come from the germline V gene. Germline trimming cut 2 bases from V and 7 bases from J; bases unmatched to any gene: 3. The CDR3 sequence is CASSPEAGGEQYF. CDR3 bases: TGTGCCAGCTCACCAGAGGCGGGGGGGGAGCAGTACTTC.

This rearrangement joins TRBV14 to TRBJ2-5, with D perhaps matching TRBD2 (6 bases). V was pared by 4 bases and J by 2 bases, with 14 bases between. The CDR3 covers 15 residues. Germline CDR1 and CDR2: SGHDN and FVKESK. CDR3: CASSPGMGLQETQYF. Written as DNA, the CDR3 is TGTGCCAGCAGCCCCGGGATGGGACTTCAAGAGACCCAGTACTTC.

This clone appeared a few times. The chain uses TRBV29-1 and TRBJ2-3; 9 positions match TRBD2. The CDR3 contains 14 residues. Germline assignment: CDR1 SQVTM and CDR2 ANQGSEA. V lost 6 bases to trimming and J lost 1 base; unmatched junction nucleotides: 5. The CDR3 DNA reads as TGCAGCGTAGGGGTAGCGGGGGGCACAGATACGCAGTATTTT. Translating gives CSVGVAGGTDTQYF.

This clone has more than one count but fewer than ten. CDR3 protein: CASSLVRGERHTQYF. The CDR3 coding sequence is TGTGCCAGCAGTTTGGTCAGGGGCGAGCGCCATACGCAGTATTTT. The V call is TRBV28, the J call TRBJ2-3, with D maybe TRBD1 (6 bases). In germline, CDR1 is MDHEN, CDR2 SYDVKM. This CDR3 spans 15 amino acids. The V gene lost 3 bases and the J gene lost 7 bases, with 17 bases spanning the gap.

In this sample, this clone turned up a few times. V is TRBV4-2 and J is TRBJ2-3, with TRBD2 matching 9 bases. The germline CDR1 and CDR2 sequences are LGHNA and YNFKEQ. V shed 0 bases, J shed 5 bases, and the junction held 0 bases outside the gene matches. The CDR3 runs 14 residues. The CDR3 here is CASSQELAGDTQYF. DNA for the CDR3: TGTGCCAGCAGCCAAGAACTAGCGGGAGATACGCAGTATTTT.

The chain uses TRBV29-1 and TRBJ1-2, with no clear D. The germline gives CDR1 SQVTM, CDR2 ANQGSEA. The CDR3 runs 10 residues. Trimming cost V 4 bases and J 8 bases, with 8 bases left between them. The CDR3 sequence is CSVAENGYTF. In nucleotides, the CDR3 is TGCAGCGTTGCTGAGAACGGCTACACCTTC.

This clone occurred a few times. The gene calls are TRBV30 and TRBJ1-2, with D tentatively TRBD1 (5 bases). The germline gives CDR1 GTSNPN, CDR2 SVGIG (reference sequence). The CDR3 has 14 residues. Trimming removed 3 bases at V and 4 bases at J, with 15 bases between. CDR3 sequence: CAWSPGPGGYGYTF. CDR3 coding DNA: TGTGCCTGGAGCCCAGGGCCGGGGGGCTATGGCTACACCTTC. The full variable domain, with the rest looked up from reference TRBV30 and TRBJ1-2, is SQTIHQWPATLVQPVGSPLSLECTVEGTSNPNLYWYRQAAGRGLQLLFYSVGIGQISSEVPQNLSASRPQDRQFILSSKKLLLSDSGFYLCAWSPGPGGYGYTFGSGTRLTVV.

This clone was counted between two and nine times. This sequence joins TRBV7-6 and TRBJ2-3, with a possible D match to TRBD2 (6 bases). Per the germline V gene, CDR1 is SGHVS and CDR2 is FNYEAQ. The V end was cut by 5 bases, the J end by 2 bases, with 17 bases between. The CDR3 runs to 16 residues. CDR3 residues: CASSAGTRGDTDTQYF. The DNA for the CDR3 is TGTGCCAGCAGCGCAGGGACTCGAGGGGACACAGATACGCAGTATTTT.